Listed below are T cell receptor beta chains from one sample, sequenced in a study of OX40 agonist ivuxolimab in advanced cancers. TCRdb's copy holds only in-frame clones and misses some; the assay was immunoSEQ multiplex PCR. The sample has approximately 47,000 clones; 88% are singletons. The source was CD4+ or CD8+ T cells sorted from blood, collected in a trial of the OX40 agonist ivuxolimab. The receptors were gathered from an adult with an advanced solid tumor such as melanoma, head and neck, liver or kidney cancer. Both conserved end residues are part of each CDR3. Each record gives: D gene, J gene, clone size, CDR3 length, V gene, CDR3 DNA, CDR3 protein. D genes are given only for firm matches. Some rows have no size entry. The others give once, few or many, or a class for an expanded clone.

d_call: NA; j_call: TRBJ2-2; clone_size: NA; cdr3_length: 13; v_call: TRBV4-1; cdr3_nt: TGCGCCAGCAGAACCCTCGTCACCGGGGAGCTGTTTTTT; cdr3_aa: CASRTLVTGELFF
d_call: NA; j_call: TRBJ1-2; clone_size: NA; cdr3_length: 13; v_call: TRBV7-3; cdr3_nt: TGTGCCAGCAGCTTAGGACCTCCTAATGGCTACACCTTC; cdr3_aa: CASSLGPPNGYTF
d_call: TRBD2; j_call: TRBJ2-1; clone_size: NA; cdr3_length: 16; v_call: TRBV5-1; cdr3_nt: TGCGCCAGCAGCTTGGATGCTAGCGGGACCTACAATGAGCAGTTCTTC; cdr3_aa: CASSLDASGTYNEQFF
d_call: NA; j_call: TRBJ2-1; clone_size: NA; cdr3_length: 11; v_call: TRBV20-1; cdr3_nt: TGCAGTGCTCCCGACTACAATGAGCAGTTCTTC; cdr3_aa: CSAPDYNEQFF
d_call: TRBD1; j_call: TRBJ2-1; clone_size: NA; cdr3_length: 14; v_call: TRBV29-1; cdr3_nt: TGCAGCGGGCAAGGACAGGGGGGTTACAATGAGCAGTTCTTC; cdr3_aa: CSGQGQGGYNEQFF
d_call: NA; j_call: TRBJ2-1; clone_size: NA; cdr3_length: 15; v_call: TRBV7-7; cdr3_nt: TGTGCCAGCAGCCTAATAAGCGGTTCCTACAATGAGCAGTTCTTC; cdr3_aa: CASSLISGSYNEQFF
d_call: NA; j_call: TRBJ1-1; clone_size: NA; cdr3_length: 15; v_call: TRBV6-1; cdr3_nt: TGTGCCAGCAGCCAGACCGGACAGATGAACACTGAAGCTTTCTTT; cdr3_aa: CASSQTGQMNTEAFF
d_call: TRBD1; j_call: TRBJ2-3; clone_size: NA; cdr3_length: 19; v_call: TRBV5-1; cdr3_nt: TGCGCCAGCAGCCCCCCAAGGACAGGGGGCGCATCTAGCACAGATACGCAGTATTTT; cdr3_aa: CASSPPRTGGASSTDTQYF
d_call: NA; j_call: TRBJ2-6; clone_size: NA; cdr3_length: 15; v_call: TRBV11-3; cdr3_nt: TGTGCCAGCAGCTTAGAACAGGGAGGAGTCAACGTCCTGACTTTC; cdr3_aa: CASSLEQGGVNVLTF
d_call: NA; j_call: TRBJ2-7; clone_size: NA; cdr3_length: 16; v_call: TRBV7-9; cdr3_nt: TGTGCCAGCAGTCCTCTCTCCAGCGGAGGGGCGTACGAGCAGTACTTC; cdr3_aa: CASSPLSSGGAYEQYF
d_call: NA; j_call: TRBJ2-5; clone_size: NA; cdr3_length: 15; v_call: TRBV5-1; cdr3_nt: TGCGCCAGCAGCTTGGGTGGAATCGACCAAGAGACCCAGTACTTC; cdr3_aa: CASSLGGIDQETQYF
d_call: TRBD2; j_call: TRBJ2-3; clone_size: NA; cdr3_length: 16; v_call: TRBV7-9; cdr3_nt: TGTGCCAGCAGCCCGGGGACTAGCGGAAGCACAGATACGCAGTATTTT; cdr3_aa: CASSPGTSGSTDTQYF
d_call: TRBD2; j_call: TRBJ2-1; clone_size: NA; cdr3_length: 15; v_call: TRBV4-3; cdr3_nt: TGCGCCAGCAGCCTCGGACTAGCGGGTCAGGGTGAGCAGTTCTTC; cdr3_aa: CASSLGLAGQGEQFF
d_call: NA; j_call: TRBJ2-7; clone_size: NA; cdr3_length: 13; v_call: TRBV18; cdr3_nt: TGTGCCAGCTCACCACCGGGATCCTACGAGCAGTACTTC; cdr3_aa: CASSPPGSYEQYF
d_call: TRBD2; j_call: TRBJ2-1; clone_size: NA; cdr3_length: 14; v_call: TRBV5-1; cdr3_nt: TGCGCCAGCAGCTTGGGACTAGCAGGCAATGAGCAGTTCTTC; cdr3_aa: CASSLGLAGNEQFF
d_call: TRBD2; j_call: TRBJ2-1; clone_size: NA; cdr3_length: 15; v_call: TRBV28; cdr3_nt: TGTGCCAGCAGTTTCGAGGGAGGCCGGGGAGGGGAGCAGTTCTTC; cdr3_aa: CASSFEGGRGGEQFF
d_call: NA; j_call: TRBJ2-7; clone_size: NA; cdr3_length: 16; v_call: TRBV27; cdr3_nt: TGTGCCAGCAGTTCGTTAAGGACAGCGGGCTCCTACGAGCAGTACTTC; cdr3_aa: CASSSLRTAGSYEQYF
d_call: NA; j_call: TRBJ2-1; clone_size: NA; cdr3_length: 16; v_call: TRBV5-1; cdr3_nt: TGCGCCAGCAGCTCGGCCTATGGGGCGGGATACAATGAGCAGTTCTTC; cdr3_aa: CASSSAYGAGYNEQFF
d_call: NA; j_call: TRBJ1-5; clone_size: once; cdr3_length: 15; v_call: TRBV28; cdr3_nt: TGTGCCAGCAGTTTAGCCCACGGGGTAGGGCAGCCCCAGCATTTT; cdr3_aa: CASSLAHGVGQPQHF